These 3 T cell receptor beta chains were all obtained from the same sample, sequenced in a study of cytomegalovirus exposure and HLA in healthy donors. The PCR used 60 Vbeta and 13 Jbeta primers. Clones were read by immunoSEQ multiplex PCR, and TCRdb kept only the in-frame ones, dropping some. Recorded for this sample: 120,000 to 150,000 clones. Sample: PBMCs. The source of these receptors is a man between 35 and 55 years old in good health and CMV-seronegative.

The chain links TRBV5-1 to TRBJ2-1; tentative D call: TRBD1 (6 bases). Between the trimmed V and J ends, which lost 3 bases and 9 bases, there was a span of 16 bases. Per germline, CDR1 SGHRS and CDR2 YFSETQ. The CDR3 is made up of 14 amino acids. CDR3 sequence: CASSSMTGMGEQFF. The CDR3 DNA is TGCGCCAGCAGCTCAATGACAGGTATGGGTGAGCAGTTCTTC.

The chain joins TRBV2 to TRBJ1-5, with 7 bases aligning to TRBD1. V was pared by 7 bases and J by 11 bases, with 11 bases of the junction left unmatched. Per germline, CDR1 SNHLY and CDR2 FYNNEI. The CDR3 totals 13 residues. The chain's CDR3 is CASNWGPGGSQHF. Here the CDR3 DNA reads TGTGCCAGCAATTGGGGGCCAGGGGGTTCCCAGCATTTT.

This chain joins TRBV27 and TRBJ2-1; 8 bases fit TRBD2. Germline V gene lookup returns CDR1 MNHEY and CDR2 SMNVEV (reference sequence). The CDR3 runs 15 residues. The V gene end was trimmed by 2 bases and the J gene end by 2 bases; junction bases not matched to a gene: 2. CDR3 amino acids: CASSLAGGPYNEQFF. In DNA, the CDR3 is TGTGCCAGCAGTTTAGCGGGGGGACCCTACAATGAGCAGTTCTTC.